This T cell receptor (beta chain) appears in the sequencing data of a study of HIV-infected patients and healthy controls. Findings and limits, study-wide: Treated samples reflected only about three months of therapy, arguably too short to observe immune reconstitution.

Germline assignment: CDR1 SGHTA and CDR2 FQGNSA. This CDR3 spans 14 amino acids. V gave up 0 bases and J gave up 13 bases, with 13 bases separating them. Alpha and beta constant-region primers primed reverse transcription of 400 to 500 ng RNA. Separate chain-specific third strand synthesis with multiplexing indices produced the alpha and beta libraries. TCRdb ran MiXCR on the 5' RACE reads and lists one entry per CDR3 protein. The sample lists about 10,000 distinct CDR3 sequences; around 5.9% were seen once. Roughly three months, about 14 weeks, into antiretroviral therapy, follow-up blood was collected. All unsorted peripheral T cells were captured because whole blood was used without fractionation. The RNA source was an approximately 2.7 ml peripheral blood draw. There are a few counts of this clonotype. Its antigen remains unidentified.

Here the sequenced sample was blood, taken during antiretroviral therapy. This sequence originates from an adult with HIV infection. The donor label of this sample is uncertain. The chain uses TRBV7-2 and TRBJ1-6; D gene ambiguous. CDR3 DNA: TGTGCCAGCAGCTTAGCGATGAAGACTGCTCCCCTCCACTTT. It specifies CASSLAMKTAPLHF.